The rows below give T cell receptor beta chains drawn from one sample of a study of cytomegalovirus exposure and HLA in healthy donors. Libraries were prepared by immunoSEQ multiplex PCR; TCRdb keeps only in-frame clonotypes and omits some of them. The sample yields 130,000 to 150,000 clones, about 83% seen once. Source material: PBMCs. These TCRs come from a man aged 40-49 years in good health and CMV-seropositive. Each CDR3 is given with its conserved first and last residue. Each record gives: CDR3 length, V gene, J gene, D gene, clone size, CDR3 protein, CDR3 DNA. A D gene is named only where the DNA matches it firmly. Not every row has a clone size; where given, it reads once, few, many or a size class.

16	TRBV4-2	TRBJ1-2	TRBD1	few	CASSQDTGESWYGYTF	TGTGCCAGCAGCCAAGACACAGGGGAGTCTTGGTATGGCTACACCTTC
14	TRBV10-3	TRBJ2-5	.	few	CAISRREDQETQYF	TGTGCCATCAGTCGCAGGGAAGACCAAGAGACCCAGTACTTC
17	TRBV19	TRBJ2-2	TRBD2	.	CASSNGGRASDTGELFF	TGTGCCAGTAGTAACGGCGGGAGGGCCTCGGACACCGGGGAGCTGTTTTTT
11	TRBV6-1	TRBJ1-2	.	many	CASSERGTVTF	TGTGCCAGCAGTGAGAGGGGGACGGTCACCTTC
13	TRBV11-2	TRBJ2-1	TRBD2	.	CASKTSGSNEQFF	TGTGCCAGCAAAACTAGCGGGAGTAATGAGCAGTTCTTC
15	TRBV19	TRBJ2-7	.	.	CASSGAGYTPYEQYF	TGTGCCAGTAGTGGGGCAGGGTACACACCCTACGAGCAGTACTTC
15	TRBV9	TRBJ2-3	.	.	CASSVEGGWGDTQYF	TGTGCCAGCAGCGTAGAAGGAGGCTGGGGAGATACGCAGTATTTT
13	TRBV6-5	TRBJ1-2	.	.	CASVGAGNYGYTF	TGTGCCAGCGTGGGTGCGGGGAACTATGGCTACACCTTC
11	TRBV29-1	TRBJ2-5	.	few	CSVEGGETQYF	TGCAGCGTTGAGGGCGGGGAGACCCAGTACTTC
15	TRBV6-5	TRBJ1-3	.	.	CASSYGGFAGNTIYF	TGTGCCAGCAGTTACGGAGGGTTCGCTGGAAACACCATATATTTT
14	TRBV9	TRBJ2-3	.	.	CASSVLRAADTQYF	TGTGCCAGCAGCGTACTGAGGGCGGCCGATACGCAGTATTTT
14	TRBV5-6	TRBJ2-7	.	.	CASSLVDTHYEQYF	TGTGCCAGCAGCTTGGTGGACACACACTACGAGCAGTACTTC
23	TRBV23-1	TRBJ2-5	TRBD2	.	CASSQSGTPGLAGGSTREETQYF	TGCGCCAGCAGTCAATCGGGGACACCGGGACTAGCGGGAGGGAGTACTAGGGAAGAGACCCAGTACTTC
15	TRBV6-4	TRBJ2-2	TRBD2	.	CASSPGLAGTGELFF	TGTGCCAGCAGTCCTGGACTAGCGGGAACCGGGGAGCTGTTTTTT
13	TRBV10-1	TRBJ1-3	TRBD1	.	CASSRDSGNTIYF	TGCGCCAGCAGCCGGGACAGTGGAAACACCATATATTTT
13	TRBV5-1	TRBJ2-5	TRBD2	.	CASSPSGKETQYF	TGCGCCAGCAGCCCCAGCGGGAAAGAGACCCAGTACTTC
15	TRBV2	TRBJ2-3	TRBD1	.	CASSPGTGTTDTQYF	TGTGCCAGCAGTCCCGGGACAGGTACCACAGATACGCAGTATTTT
15	TRBV5-1	TRBJ2-5	TRBD1	.	CASSLRGTGEETQYF	TGCGCCAGCAGCTTGCGAGGGACAGGGGAAGAGACCCAGTACTTC
14	TRBV7-2	TRBJ2-5	.	.	CASSTDRRQETQYF	TGTGCCAGCAGCACCGACAGGCGCCAAGAGACCCAGTACTTC
15	TRBV28	TRBJ2-7	.	.	CASSLPIGSGYEQYF	TGTGCCAGCAGTTTGCCGATTGGTTCGGGCTACGAGCAGTACTTC
14	TRBV11-2	TRBJ2-5	TRBD2	.	CASTESGTQETQYF	TGTGCCAGCACCGAAAGCGGGACCCAAGAGACCCAGTACTTC
14	TRBV5-1	TRBJ2-7	TRBD1	.	CASSRDRAEEEQYF	TGCGCCAGCAGCCGCGACAGGGCCGAGGAGGAGCAGTACTTC
18	TRBV7-2	TRBJ2-1	.	once	CASSLGPLAASPYNEQFF	TGTGCCAGCAGCTTAGGCCCGTTAGCGGCTTCCCCCTACAATGAGCAGTTCTTC
12	TRBV6-1	TRBJ1-1	.	.	CASNSLRTEAFF	TGTGCCAGCAATAGCCTCAGAACTGAAGCTTTCTTT
15	TRBV29-1	TRBJ2-7	TRBD2	.	CSVAVWGGRSYEQYF	TGCAGCGTTGCCGTTTGGGGCGGGAGGTCCTACGAGCAGTACTTC
17	TRBV15	TRBJ2-6	TRBD2	.	CATRGASGKAGANGLTF	TGTGCCACCAGAGGGGCTAGCGGGAAGGCTGGGGCCAACGGCCTGACTTTC
16	TRBV2	TRBJ2-7	.	.	CASSLDSSISSYEQYF	TGTGCCAGCAGCTTGGACAGCTCAATCAGCTCCTACGAGCAGTACTTC
17	TRBV7-9	TRBJ2-2	TRBD1	.	CASSSPRDREFSGELFF	TGTGCCAGCAGCTCACCCAGGGACAGGGAGTTCAGCGGGGAGCTGTTTTTT
16	TRBV15	TRBJ1-2	.	.	CATSSPGEKRNYGYTF	TGTGCCACCAGCAGTCCAGGGGAAAAACGTAACTATGGCTACACCTTC
14	TRBV25-1	TRBJ2-2	.	.	CASSEYDTTGELFF	TGTGCCAGCAGTGAATACGACACAACCGGGGAGCTGTTTTTT
15	TRBV11-2	TRBJ2-5	TRBD1	.	CASSLVGTGMRTQYF	TGTGCCAGCAGCTTAGTGGGGACAGGGATGAGGACCCAGTACTTC
16	TRBV7-9	TRBJ2-2	TRBD2	.	CASSLRLAGGTGELFF	TGTGCCAGCAGCTTACGACTAGCGGGAGGGACCGGGGAGCTGTTTTTT
14	TRBV12-5	TRBJ1-1	TRBD1	once	CASGHWIGQGAAFF	TGTGCTAGTGGTCATTGGATAGGACAGGGCGCAGCTTTCTTT
17	TRBV27	TRBJ2-5	.	few	CASSLRSGGSGGETQYF	TGTGCCAGCAGTTTACGTTCAGGGGGGAGCGGAGGAGAGACCCAGTACTTC
15	TRBV19	TRBJ2-1	.	many	CASSTGGFSYNEQFF	TGTGCCAGTAGTACCGGGGGATTCTCCTACAATGAGCAGTTCTTC
15	TRBV6-5	TRBJ2-3	TRBD2	.	CASSYRRLAGDTQYF	TGTGCCAGCAGTTACCGCAGACTAGCGGGAGATACGCAGTATTTT
14	TRBV7-9	TRBJ1-2	.	.	CASSLYSLACGYTF	TGTGCCAGCAGCTTATATTCCCTGGCCTGTGGCTACACCTTC
15	TRBV5-6	TRBJ2-5	TRBD2	.	CASSLGLAGEETQYF	TGTGCCAGCAGCTTGGGACTAGCGGGAGAAGAGACCCAGTACTTC
15	TRBV5-4	TRBJ2-7	TRBD1	.	CASSLDAGTAYEQYF	TGTGCCAGCAGCTTGGATGCTGGGACAGCCTACGAGCAGTACTTC
14	TRBV5-1	TRBJ2-1	TRBD2	few	CASSPSGSSNEQFF	TGCGCCAGCAGCCCTAGCGGGAGCTCCAATGAGCAGTTCTTC
16	TRBV6-6	TRBJ2-5	.	.	CASTESTRGLLETQYF	TGTGCCAGCACCGAATCCACTAGAGGTCTGTTAGAGACCCAGTACTTC
15	TRBV27	TRBJ2-1	TRBD1	.	CASTKVAGGLNEQFF	TGTGCCAGCACTAAAGTGGCAGGGGGCCTCAATGAGCAGTTCTTC
15	TRBV6-1	TRBJ1-5	.	.	CASSEARGFEQPQHF	TGTGCCAGCAGTGAAGCAAGGGGGTTTGAGCAGCCCCAGCATTTT
13	TRBV10-3	TRBJ2-2	.	once	CATSTGMTGELFF	TGTGCCACCTCTACAGGGATGACCGGGGAGCTGTTTTTT
16	TRBV6-1	TRBJ2-1	.	.	CASSESRLAGYNEQFF	TGTGCCAGCAGTGAATCAAGGTTGGCGGGTTACAATGAGCAGTTCTTC
14	TRBV14	TRBJ2-5	TRBD1	.	CASSRDSHRETQYF	TGTGCCAGCAGCCGGGACAGTCACCGCGAGACCCAGTACTTC
15	TRBV28	TRBJ1-5	.	.	CASRGQESRNQPQHF	TGTGCCAGCAGGGGGCAGGAAAGTCGTAATCAGCCCCAGCATTTT
14	TRBV5-6	TRBJ2-7	.	.	CASSLAGQGYEQYF	TGTGCCAGCAGCTTGGCCGGCCAGGGCTACGAGCAGTACTTC
16	TRBV11-2	TRBJ1-4	.	.	CASSSGGKVGLEKLFF	TGTGCCAGCAGCTCCGGGGGGAAGGTGGGATTAGAAAAACTGTTTTTT
14	TRBV5-4	TRBJ1-1	.	.	CASSLGGATTEAFF	TGTGCCAGCAGCTTGGGGGGCGCGACCACTGAAGCTTTCTTT
14	TRBV10-3	TRBJ2-5	TRBD2	.	CAISEGLAGETQYF	TGTGCCATCAGTGAGGGACTAGCGGGGGAGACCCAGTACTTC
16	TRBV4-3	TRBJ1-3	TRBD1	.	CASSQDRDRVGNTIYF	TGCGCCAGCAGCCAGGACCGGGACAGGGTTGGAAACACCATATATTTT
13	TRBV7-9	TRBJ2-1	TRBD2	.	CASSLAGVGEQFF	TGTGCCAGCAGTCTAGCGGGAGTAGGGGAGCAGTTCTTC
15	TRBV5-5	TRBJ1-5	.	few	CASSFSDSSNQPQHF	TGTGCCAGCAGCTTCTCTGACAGTAGCAATCAGCCCCAGCATTTT
15	TRBV7-6	TRBJ2-3	TRBD2	.	CASSLSGGRPQRQYF	TGTGCCAGCAGCTTATCCGGCGGGAGGCCCCAAAGACAGTATTTT
12	TRBV28	TRBJ1-2	.	.	CASSLYIYGYTF	TGTGCCAGCAGTTTATACATCTATGGCTACACCTTC
13	TRBV5-8	TRBJ2-7	.	.	CASSLHGTYEQYF	TGTGCCAGCAGCTTGCACGGTACCTACGAGCAGTACTTC
15	TRBV11-3	TRBJ2-1	TRBD2	.	CASSSGTSGMNEQFF	TGTGCCAGCAGCTCCGGGACTAGCGGGATGAATGAGCAGTTCTTC
13	TRBV6-5	TRBJ2-5	TRBD2	.	CASRRLAQETQYF	TGTGCCAGCAGGCGACTAGCCCAAGAGACCCAGTACTTC
11	TRBV6-1	TRBJ2-3	.	.	CASILLEQQYF	TGTGCCAGCATTCTTCTAGAGCAGCAGTATTTT